The subject of this entry is one T cell receptor (beta chain). Germline-derived CDR1 and CDR2 are SGDLS and YYNGEE. V lost 4 bases to trimming and J lost 5 bases; unmatched junction nucleotides: 7. This CDR3 spans 17 amino acids. This entry comes from a study of blood T cell repertoires in COVID-19. About the study: Acute and convalescent COVID-19 samples came from the United States, Italy and Spain. Sample material is recorded as cDNA or gDNA derived from T cells, B-cell-depleted T cells, or PBMCs.

Original analysis: Researchers report that nucleated cell counts were estimated from reference gene primer amplification. Sequencing used immunoSEQ multiplex PCR; TCRdb keeps in-frame clones, though not all of them. V and J calls and clone size are copied from that table; D and trimming were computed from the DNA. The data contain around 70,000 clones, 75% to 85% of them seen just once; the ten biggest clones take up less than 45%. The sequenced sample was peripheral blood. This clonotype originated in a man aged 80 or over with acute or convalescent COVID-19. This rearrangement joins TRBV9 to TRBJ2-1; 15 bases line up with TRBD2. The DNA of the CDR3 is TGTGCCAGCAGCATATCGGGACTAGCGGGGGGAAACAATGAGCAGTTCTTC. Translating gives CASSISGLAGGNNEQFF.